The 9 T cell receptor beta chains below come from one sample, sequenced in a study of regulatory T cells in long-lasting Graves disease. Sample time point: persistent/refractory GD, antithyroid drugs over 5 years with positive TRAb. The authors made the TCR library using RNA they extracted from PBMCs. Arm-PCR of CDR3 regions and iRepertoire HTBI primers were used to build TCR beta libraries. One entry per CDR3 protein results from TCRdb running MiXCR on the multiplex PCR reads. Among almost 350,000 distinct CDR3 sequences listed, roughly a fifth were seen once. This specimen consisted of peripheral blood mononuclear cells (PBMCs), obtained when the disease was refractory, from a patient treated with antithyroid drugs. The origin of the receptors is a female donor with Graves disease.

This clonotype was seen at least ten times. The gene calls are TRBV27 and TRBJ1-2, with 8 bases aligning to TRBD1. The trim removed 5 bases at V and 4 bases at J, leaving 6 bases unmatched. The CDR3 spans 14 residues. The V gene's germline CDR1 is MNHEY and CDR2 SMNVEV (reference sequence). The CDR3 reads CASSEDRGFYGYTF. The CDR3 DNA is TGTGCCAGCAGTGAAGACAGGGGATTCTATGGCTACACCTTC.

This clonotype occurred many times. The J gene is TRBJ2-6, the V gene TRBV10-3, with 8 bases fitting TRBD1. Germline loops: CDR1 ENHRY, CDR2 SYGVKD. The junction had 6 bases not matched to a gene; V was cut back by 5 bases and J by 3 bases. This CDR3 is 16 amino acids long. CDR3: CAISHQGTGGANVLTF. The CDR3 DNA follows: TGTGCCATCAGTCATCAGGGGACAGGTGGGGCCAACGTCCTGACTTTC.

The rearrangement uses TRBV2 and TRBJ2-7; weak D call: TRBD1 (6 bases). Trimming stripped 8 bases from V and 2 bases from J, with 16 bases between. CDR3 size: 14 residues. Germline CDR1 is SNHLY and CDR2 is FYNNEI. The CDR3, as DNA: TGTGCCAGCGAGACCGGGACACCGACCTACGAGCAGTACTTC. It translates to CASETGTPTYEQYF.

This clonotype showed up just a few times. The genes are TRBV20-1 and TRBJ2-5, with 10 nucleotides matching TRBD2. Unmatched junction bases numbered 11, after V lost 1 base and J lost 9 bases. Germline loops: CDR1 DFQATT, CDR2 SNEGSKA (reference sequence). The CDR3 sequence is 15 residues long. CDR3 sequence: CSARGASGSQEAQYF. DNA for the CDR3: TGCAGTGCTAGAGGAGCTAGCGGGAGTCAGGAGGCCCAGTACTTC.

In this sample, this clonotype turned up many times. The chain recombines TRBV12-3 or TRBV12-4 with TRBJ2-2; 8 positions match TRBD1. V lost 8 bases and J lost 5; bases outside the gene matches: 4. This CDR3 is built from 13 residues. Here the CDR3 reads CASGTGGTGELFF. Here the CDR3 DNA reads TGTGCCAGCGGCACAGGGGGTACCGGGGAGCTGTTTTTT.

This clonotype came up many times. The chain combines TRBV6-2 or TRBV6-3 with TRBJ1-1; D not resolved. The CDR3 is 14 residues long. The V and J ends lost 8 bases and 1 base respectively, with 14 bases between them. Germline loops: CDR1 MNHEY, CDR2 SVGEGT. The CDR3 sequence: CASGSVGGNTEAFF. The CDR3 nucleotides are TGTGCCAGCGGGAGCGTGGGAGGGAACACTGAAGCTTTCTTT.

The chain couples TRBV5-5 to TRBJ1-6; TRBD1 is a possible D gene (5 bases). This CDR3 contains 16 residues. V was cut by 7 bases and J by 8 bases, with 22 bases left in between. The V gene's germline CDR1 is SGHKS and CDR2 YYEKEE (reference sequence). The chain's CDR3 is CASGSLPGRGDSPLHF. The CDR3 DNA reads TGTGCCAGCGGCTCCCTACCTGGAAGGGGAGATTCACCCCTCCACTTT.

This clonotype was observed many times. This chain links TRBV2 with TRBJ2-5; TRBD2 aligns across 10 bases. CDR1 and CDR2 (germline): SNHLY, FYNNEI. V lost 1 base to trimming and J lost 4 bases; unmatched junction nucleotides: 3. This CDR3 has 15 residues. The CDR3 DNA reads as TGTGCCAGCAGTGAAGAACTAGCGGGACGAGAGACCCAGTACTTC. Encoded protein: CASSEELAGRETQYF.

Only a few counts were recorded for this clonotype. The chain combines TRBV28 with TRBJ2-3; D is ambiguous. V was shortened by 4 bases and J by 1 base, with 18 bases between the two germline ends. The CDR3 has 17 residues. In germline, CDR1 is MDHEN, CDR2 SYDVKM. The CDR3 bases are TGTGCCAGCAGTTCCCCAACCGGGCTCTCCGGCACAGATACGCAGTATTTT. It is translated as CASSSPTGLSGTDTQYF.